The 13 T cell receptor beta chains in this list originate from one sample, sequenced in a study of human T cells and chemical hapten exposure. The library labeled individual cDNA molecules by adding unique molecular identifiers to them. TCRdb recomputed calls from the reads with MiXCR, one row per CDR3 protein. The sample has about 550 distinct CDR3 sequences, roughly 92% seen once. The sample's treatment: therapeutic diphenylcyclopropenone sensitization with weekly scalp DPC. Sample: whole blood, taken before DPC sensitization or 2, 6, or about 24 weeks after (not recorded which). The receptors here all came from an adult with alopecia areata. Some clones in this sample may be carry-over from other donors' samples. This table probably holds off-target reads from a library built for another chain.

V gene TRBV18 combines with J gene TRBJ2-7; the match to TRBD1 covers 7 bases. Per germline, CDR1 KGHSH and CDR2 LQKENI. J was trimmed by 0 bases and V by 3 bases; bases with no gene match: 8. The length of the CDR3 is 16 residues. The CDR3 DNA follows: TGTGCCAGCTCACCCGTAGGGGGCCCCAGCTCCTACGAGCAGTACTTC. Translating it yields CASSPVGGPSSYEQYF.

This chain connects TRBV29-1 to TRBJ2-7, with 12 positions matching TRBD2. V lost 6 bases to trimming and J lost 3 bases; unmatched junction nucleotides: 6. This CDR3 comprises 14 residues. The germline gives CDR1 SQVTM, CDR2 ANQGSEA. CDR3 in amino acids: CSVATSGGLYEQYF. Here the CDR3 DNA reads TGCAGCGTAGCGACTAGCGGGGGCCTCTACGAGCAGTACTTC.

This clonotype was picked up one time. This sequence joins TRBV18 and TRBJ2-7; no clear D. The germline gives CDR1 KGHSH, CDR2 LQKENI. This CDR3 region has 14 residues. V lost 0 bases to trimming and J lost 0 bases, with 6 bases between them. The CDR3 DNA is TGTGCCAGCTCACCACCGGTGAGCTCCTACGAGCAGTACTTC. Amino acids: CASSPPVSSYEQYF.

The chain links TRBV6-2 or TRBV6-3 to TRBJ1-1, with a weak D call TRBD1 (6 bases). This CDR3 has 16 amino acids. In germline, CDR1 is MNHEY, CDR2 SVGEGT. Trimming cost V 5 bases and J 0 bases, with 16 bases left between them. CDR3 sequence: CASSNHRAGVNTEAFF. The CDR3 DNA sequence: TGTGCCAGCAGTAACCACAGGGCAGGAGTGAACACTGAAGCTTTCTTT.

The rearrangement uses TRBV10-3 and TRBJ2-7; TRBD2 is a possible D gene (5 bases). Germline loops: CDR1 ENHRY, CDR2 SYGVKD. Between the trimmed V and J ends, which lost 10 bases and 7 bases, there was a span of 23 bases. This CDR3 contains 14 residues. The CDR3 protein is CATEIREGSEEQYF. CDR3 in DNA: TGTGCCACCGAAATTCGGGAAGGGTCGGAAGAGCAGTACTTC.

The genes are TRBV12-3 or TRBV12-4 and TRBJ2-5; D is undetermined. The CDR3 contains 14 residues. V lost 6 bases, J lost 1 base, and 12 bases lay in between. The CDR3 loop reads CASSPINSQETQYF. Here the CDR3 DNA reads TGTGCCAGCAGCCCAATAAATTCCCAAGAGACCCAGTACTTC.

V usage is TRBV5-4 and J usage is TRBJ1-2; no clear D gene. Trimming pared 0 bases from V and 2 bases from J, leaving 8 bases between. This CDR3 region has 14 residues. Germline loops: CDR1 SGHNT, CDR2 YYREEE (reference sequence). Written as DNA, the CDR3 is TGTGCCAGCAGCTTGGGCACCCGGAACTATGGCTACACCTTC. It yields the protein CASSLGTRNYGYTF.

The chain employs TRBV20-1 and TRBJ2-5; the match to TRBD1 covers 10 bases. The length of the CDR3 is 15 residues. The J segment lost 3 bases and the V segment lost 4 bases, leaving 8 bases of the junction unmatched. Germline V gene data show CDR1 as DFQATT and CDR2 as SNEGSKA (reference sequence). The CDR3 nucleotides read TGCAGTGCTAAGGGGGGACAGGGGTGGGAAGAGACCCAGTACTTC. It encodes CSAKGGQGWEETQYF.

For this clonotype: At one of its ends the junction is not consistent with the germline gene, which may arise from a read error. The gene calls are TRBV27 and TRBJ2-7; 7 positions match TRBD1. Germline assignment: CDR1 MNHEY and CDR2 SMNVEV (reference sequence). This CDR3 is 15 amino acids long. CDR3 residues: CVSRTGLLSSYEQYF. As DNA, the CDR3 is TGTGTCAGCAGGACAGGCCTTCTAAGCTCCTACGAGCAGTACTTC.

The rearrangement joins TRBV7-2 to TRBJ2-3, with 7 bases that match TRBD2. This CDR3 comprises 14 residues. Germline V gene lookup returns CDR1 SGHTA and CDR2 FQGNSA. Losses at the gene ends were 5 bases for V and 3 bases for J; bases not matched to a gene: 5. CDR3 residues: CASSVGLVTDTQYF. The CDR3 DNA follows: TGTGCCAGCAGCGTCGGACTAGTTACAGATACGCAGTATTTT.

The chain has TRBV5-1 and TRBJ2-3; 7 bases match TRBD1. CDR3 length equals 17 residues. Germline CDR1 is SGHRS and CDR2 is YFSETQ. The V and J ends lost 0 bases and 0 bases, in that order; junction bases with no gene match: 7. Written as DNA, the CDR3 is TGCGCCAGCAGCTTGGCGGGGTGGACAGGTAGCACAGATACGCAGTATTTT. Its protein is CASSLAGWTGSTDTQYF.

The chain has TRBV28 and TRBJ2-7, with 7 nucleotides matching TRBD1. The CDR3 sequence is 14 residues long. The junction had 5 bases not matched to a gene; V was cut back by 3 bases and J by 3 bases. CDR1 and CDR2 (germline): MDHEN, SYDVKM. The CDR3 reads CASSLRGPSYEQYF. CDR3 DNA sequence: TGTGCCAGCAGTTTGAGGGGGCCAAGCTACGAGCAGTACTTC.

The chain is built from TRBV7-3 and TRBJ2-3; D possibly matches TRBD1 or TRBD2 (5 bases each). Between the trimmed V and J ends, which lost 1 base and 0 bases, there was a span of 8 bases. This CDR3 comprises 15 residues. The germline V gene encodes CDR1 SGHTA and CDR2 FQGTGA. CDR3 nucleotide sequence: TGTGCCAGCAGCTTAAACGAGGGGAGCACAGATACGCAGTATTTT. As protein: CASSLNEGSTDTQYF.